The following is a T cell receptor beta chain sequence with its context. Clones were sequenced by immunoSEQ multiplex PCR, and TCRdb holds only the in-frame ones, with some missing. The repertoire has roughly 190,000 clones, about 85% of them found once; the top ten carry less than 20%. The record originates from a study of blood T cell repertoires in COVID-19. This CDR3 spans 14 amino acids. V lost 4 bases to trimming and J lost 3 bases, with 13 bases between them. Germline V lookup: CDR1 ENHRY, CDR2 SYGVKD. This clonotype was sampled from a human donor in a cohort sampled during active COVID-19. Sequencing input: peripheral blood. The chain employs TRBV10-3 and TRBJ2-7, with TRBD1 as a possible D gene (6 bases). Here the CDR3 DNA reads TGTGCCATCAGTGGGACAGAAGAAATCTACGAGCAGTACTTC. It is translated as CAISGTEEIYEQYF.